These T cell receptor beta chains were read from a single sample in a study of blood T cell repertoires in COVID-19. Some clones are missing from TCRdb's copy, which holds only in-frame ones; the method was immunoSEQ multiplex PCR. The repertoire has around 250,000 clones, 84% of them found once; the top ten carry more than 1.5%. Sequenced: peripheral blood. The receptor source for this set is a woman aged 40 to 50 who had recovered from COVID-19. CDR3s include the opening cysteine and the closing phenylalanine or tryptophan. A D gene is named only where the DNA matches it firmly. Size tells how often a clone was seen (once, few, many) or the class of an expanded clone, and some rows leave it out.

length	D	J	size	V	CDR3
17	TRBD1	TRBJ1-5	NA	TRBV7-9	CASSLGTRTGVNQPQHF
11	NA	TRBJ2-1	NA	TRBV10-2	CASSPYNEQFF
15	NA	TRBJ2-5	NA	TRBV6-6	CASSYSALSEETQYF
16	NA	TRBJ2-7	NA	TRBV24-1	CATSDSKDSHRLEQYF
16	TRBD1	TRBJ2-2	few	TRBV9	CASSVRDSGGTGELFF
14	NA	TRBJ2-5	NA	TRBV5-4	CASSGGTDQETQYF
15	TRBD2	TRBJ2-3	NA	TRBV5-1	CASIRGGAGTDTQYF
15	NA	TRBJ2-5	NA	TRBV10-3	CAISESDRYQETQYF
12	NA	TRBJ1-2	NA	TRBV11-1	CASSEGDYGYTF
14	NA	TRBJ1-6	NA	TRBV5-4	CASSSRDIHSPLHF
16	NA	TRBJ1-2	NA	TRBV2	CASRDTLPGTGNGYTF
13	NA	TRBJ1-1	few	TRBV27	CASSLDSSTEAFF
16	TRBD1	TRBJ1-3	NA	TRBV7-2	CASSLGGSGGRNTIYF
15	NA	TRBJ2-6	NA	TRBV7-9	CASSPRGSGANVLTF
14	TRBD2	TRBJ2-7	NA	TRBV27	CASMTRGDYYEQYF
13	TRBD1	TRBJ1-5	once	TRBV30	CAWAEGARQPQHF
16	NA	TRBJ2-2	once	TRBV11-2	CASSLRADLNTGELFF
14	TRBD1	TRBJ1-2	NA	TRBV5-1	CASSPTGTVYGYTF
14	NA	TRBJ1-2	NA	TRBV5-1	CASSPPEVNYGYTF
14	NA	TRBJ2-7	NA	TRBV6-5	CASSSRTRSYEQYF
13	NA	TRBJ2-5	few	TRBV10-3	CAIRSTDQETQYF
15	NA	TRBJ1-3	NA	TRBV15	CATSRDPGVGNTIYF
15	TRBD1	TRBJ1-3	NA	TRBV5-1	CASSTRTGSGNTIYF
15	TRBD2	TRBJ2-2	NA	TRBV14	CASSQVRLAGGELFF
14	NA	TRBJ1-1	NA	TRBV2	CASSVTRASTEAFF
13	NA	TRBJ2-7	NA	TRBV24-1	CATSDSDGYEQYF
13	NA	TRBJ2-7	NA	TRBV6-5	CASTFADTYEQYF
16	NA	TRBJ2-6	NA	TRBV11-2	CASSLGQVVGANVLTF
16	TRBD1	TRBJ1-5	NA	TRBV19	CASSSRDRGDGQPQHF
14	NA	TRBJ2-5	NA	TRBV5-5	CASSAVGAEETQYF
16	TRBD2	TRBJ2-1	NA	TRBV5-1	CASSPPRGSSYNEQFF
13	NA	TRBJ2-7	NA	TRBV12-3/TRBV12-4	CASSARRTYEQYF
13	NA	TRBJ1-5	few	TRBV30	CAWSTGINQPQHF
16	TRBD1	TRBJ2-2	NA	TRBV7-6	CASSLAPGQTTGELFF
13	NA	TRBJ2-5	NA	TRBV12-3/TRBV12-4	CASRDSLQETQYF
17	TRBD1	TRBJ1-6	few	TRBV11-3	CASSSGQDVSYNSPLHF
14	TRBD1	TRBJ2-7	NA	TRBV10-3	CAISKQGPSYEQYF
12	NA	TRBJ2-7	NA	TRBV18	CASSHDKSEQYF
15	TRBD1	TRBJ2-7	NA	TRBV28	CASSSGTGVPYEQYF
13	NA	TRBJ2-2	NA	TRBV5-1	CASSLDSAGELFF
16	NA	TRBJ2-5	once	TRBV28	CASSPALEGRRETQYF
13	NA	TRBJ1-1	NA	TRBV9	CASSALDEDEAFF